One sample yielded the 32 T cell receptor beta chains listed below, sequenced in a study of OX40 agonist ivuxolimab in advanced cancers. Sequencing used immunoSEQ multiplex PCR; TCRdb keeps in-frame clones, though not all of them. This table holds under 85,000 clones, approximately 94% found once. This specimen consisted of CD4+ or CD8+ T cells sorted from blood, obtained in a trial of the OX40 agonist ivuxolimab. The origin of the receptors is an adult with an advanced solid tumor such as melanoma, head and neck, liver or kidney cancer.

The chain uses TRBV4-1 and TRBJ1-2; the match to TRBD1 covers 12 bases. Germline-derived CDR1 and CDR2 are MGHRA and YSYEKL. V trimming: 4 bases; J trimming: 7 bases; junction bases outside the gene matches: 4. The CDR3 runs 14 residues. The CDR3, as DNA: TGCGCCAGCAGCCGGGGACAGGGGGCGAGTGGCTACACCTTC. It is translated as CASSRGQGASGYTF.

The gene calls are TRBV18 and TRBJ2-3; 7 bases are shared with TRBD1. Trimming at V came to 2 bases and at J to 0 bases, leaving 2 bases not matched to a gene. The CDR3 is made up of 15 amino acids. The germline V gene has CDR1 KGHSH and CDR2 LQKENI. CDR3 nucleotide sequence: TGTGCCAGCTCACCAACAGGGGCCAGCACAGATACGCAGTATTTT. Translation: CASSPTGASTDTQYF.

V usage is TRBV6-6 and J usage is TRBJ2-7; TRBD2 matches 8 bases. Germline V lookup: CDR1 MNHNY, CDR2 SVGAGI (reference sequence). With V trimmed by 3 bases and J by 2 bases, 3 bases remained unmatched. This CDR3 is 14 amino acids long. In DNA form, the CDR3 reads TGTGCCAGCAGTTATTTAGCGGGGACCTACGAGCAGTACTTC. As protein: CASSYLAGTYEQYF.

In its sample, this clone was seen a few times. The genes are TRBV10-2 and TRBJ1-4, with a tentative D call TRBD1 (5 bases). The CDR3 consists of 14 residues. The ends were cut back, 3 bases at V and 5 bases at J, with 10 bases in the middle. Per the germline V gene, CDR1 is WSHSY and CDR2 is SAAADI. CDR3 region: CASSESGGNEKLFF. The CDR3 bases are TGCGCCAGCAGTGAATCGGGGGGGAATGAAAAACTGTTTTTT.

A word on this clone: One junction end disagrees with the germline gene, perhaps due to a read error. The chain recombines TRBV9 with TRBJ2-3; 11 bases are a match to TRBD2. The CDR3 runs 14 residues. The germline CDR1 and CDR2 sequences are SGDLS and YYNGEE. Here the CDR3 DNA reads TGTGCCAGCAACGTAGCGGGAGGGCAGGATACGCAGTATTTT. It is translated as CASNVAGGQDTQYF.

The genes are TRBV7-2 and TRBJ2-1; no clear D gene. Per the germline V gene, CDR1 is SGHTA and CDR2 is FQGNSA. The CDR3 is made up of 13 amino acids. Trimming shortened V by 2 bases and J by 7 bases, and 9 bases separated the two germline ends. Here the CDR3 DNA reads TGTGCCAGCAGCTTATCGCATGGGAATGAGCAGTTCTTC. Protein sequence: CASSLSHGNEQFF.

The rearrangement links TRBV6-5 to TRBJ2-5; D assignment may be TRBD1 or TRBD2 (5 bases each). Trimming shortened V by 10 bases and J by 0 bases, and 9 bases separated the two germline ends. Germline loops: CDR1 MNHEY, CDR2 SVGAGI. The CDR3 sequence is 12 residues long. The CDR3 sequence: CATMGDQETQYF. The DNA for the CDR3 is TGTGCCACCATGGGGGACCAAGAGACCCAGTACTTC.

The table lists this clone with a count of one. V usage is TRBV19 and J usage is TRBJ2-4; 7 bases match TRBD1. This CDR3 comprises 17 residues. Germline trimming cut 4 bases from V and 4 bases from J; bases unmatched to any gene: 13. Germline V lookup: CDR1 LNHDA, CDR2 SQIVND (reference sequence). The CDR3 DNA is TGTGCCAGTAGTACAGTTAAAGGGGGCAGTAAGAAAAACATTCAGTACTTC. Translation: CASSTVKGGSKKNIQYF.

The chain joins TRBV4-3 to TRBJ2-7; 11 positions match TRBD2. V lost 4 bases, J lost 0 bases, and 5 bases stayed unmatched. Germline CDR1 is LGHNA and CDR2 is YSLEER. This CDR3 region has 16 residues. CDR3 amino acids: CASSPTSGRSSYEQYF. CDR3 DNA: TGCGCCAGCAGCCCTACTAGCGGGAGAAGCTCCTACGAGCAGTACTTC.

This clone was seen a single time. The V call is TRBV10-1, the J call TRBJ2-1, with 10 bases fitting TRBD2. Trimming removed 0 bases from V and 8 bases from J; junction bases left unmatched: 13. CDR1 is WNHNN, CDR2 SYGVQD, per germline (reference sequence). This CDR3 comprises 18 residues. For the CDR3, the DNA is TGCGCCAGCAGTGAGTCGATTTCTAGCGGGAGACTATCCGATGAGCAGTTCTTC. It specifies CASSESISSGRLSDEQFF.

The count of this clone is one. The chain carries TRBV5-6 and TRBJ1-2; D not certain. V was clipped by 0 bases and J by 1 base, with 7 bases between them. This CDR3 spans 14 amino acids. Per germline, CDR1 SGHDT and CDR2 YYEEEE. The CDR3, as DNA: TGTGCCAGCAGCTTGGGGGATAGTAACTATGGCTACACCTTC. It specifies CASSLGDSNYGYTF.

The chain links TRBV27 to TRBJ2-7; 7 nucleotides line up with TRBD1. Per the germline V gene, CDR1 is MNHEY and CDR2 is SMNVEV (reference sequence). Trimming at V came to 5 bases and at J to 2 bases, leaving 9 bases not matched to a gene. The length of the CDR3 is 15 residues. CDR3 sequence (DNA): TGTGCCAGCAGTCCCTACCGGGACAGCCCCTACGAGCAGTACTTC. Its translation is CASSPYRDSPYEQYF.

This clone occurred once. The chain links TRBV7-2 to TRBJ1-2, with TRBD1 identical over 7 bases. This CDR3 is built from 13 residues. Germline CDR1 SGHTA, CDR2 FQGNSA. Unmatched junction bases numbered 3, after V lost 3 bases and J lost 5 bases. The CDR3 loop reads CASSFRGKYGYTF. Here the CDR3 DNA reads TGTGCCAGCAGCTTCAGGGGGAAGTATGGCTACACCTTC.

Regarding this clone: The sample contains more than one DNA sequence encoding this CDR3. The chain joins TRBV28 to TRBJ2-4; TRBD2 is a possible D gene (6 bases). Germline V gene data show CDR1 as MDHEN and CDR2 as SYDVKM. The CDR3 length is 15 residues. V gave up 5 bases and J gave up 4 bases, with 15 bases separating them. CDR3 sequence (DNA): TGTGCCAGCAGTCGGCCCGGGAGTGCAAAAAACATTCAGTACTTC. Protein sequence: CASSRPGSAKNIQYF.

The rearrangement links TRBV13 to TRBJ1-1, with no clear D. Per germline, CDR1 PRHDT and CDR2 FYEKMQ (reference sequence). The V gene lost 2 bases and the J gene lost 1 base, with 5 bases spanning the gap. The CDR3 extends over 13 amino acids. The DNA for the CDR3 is TGTGCCAGCAGCTTAACGGGGAACACTGAAGCTTTCTTT. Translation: CASSLTGNTEAFF.

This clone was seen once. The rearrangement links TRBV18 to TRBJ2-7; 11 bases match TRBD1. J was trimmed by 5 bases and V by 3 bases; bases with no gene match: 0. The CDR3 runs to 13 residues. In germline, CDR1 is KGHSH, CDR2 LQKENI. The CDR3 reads CASSPGQGDEQYF. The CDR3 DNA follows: TGTGCCAGCTCACCGGGACAGGGGGACGAGCAGTACTTC.

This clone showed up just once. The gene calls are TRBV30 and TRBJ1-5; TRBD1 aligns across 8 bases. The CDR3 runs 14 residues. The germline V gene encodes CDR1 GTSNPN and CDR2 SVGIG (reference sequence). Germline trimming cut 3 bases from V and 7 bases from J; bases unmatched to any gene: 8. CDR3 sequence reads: CAWSFGQGAQPQHF. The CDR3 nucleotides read TGTGCCTGGAGCTTCGGACAGGGAGCGCAGCCCCAGCATTTT. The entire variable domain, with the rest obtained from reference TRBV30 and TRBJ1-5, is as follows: SQTIHQWPATLVQPVGSPLSLECTVEGTSNPNLYWYRQAAGRGLQLLFYSVGIGQISSEVPQNLSASRPQDRQFILSSKKLLLSDSGFYLCAWSFGQGAQPQHFGDGTRLSIL.

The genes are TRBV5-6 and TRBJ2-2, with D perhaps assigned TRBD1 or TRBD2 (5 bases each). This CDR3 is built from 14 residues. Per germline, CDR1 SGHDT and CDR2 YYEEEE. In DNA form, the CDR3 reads TGTGCGACCCGGGGCAGAACGAACACCGGGGAGCTGTTTTTT. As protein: CATRGRTNTGELFF. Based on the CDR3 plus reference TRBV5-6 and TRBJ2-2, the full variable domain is DAGVTQSPTHLIKTRGQQVTLRCSPKSGHDTVSWYQQALGQGPQFIFQYYEEEERQRGNFPDRFSGHQFPNYSSELNVNALLLGDSALYLCATRGRTNTGELFFGEGSRLTVL.

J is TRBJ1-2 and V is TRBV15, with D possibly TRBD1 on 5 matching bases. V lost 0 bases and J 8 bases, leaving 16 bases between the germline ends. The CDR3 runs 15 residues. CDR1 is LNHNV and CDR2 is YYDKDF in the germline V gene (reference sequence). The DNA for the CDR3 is TGTGCCACCAGCAGAGATACTGGGGCCGCTGGGGGCTACACCTTC. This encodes CATSRDTGAAGGYTF.

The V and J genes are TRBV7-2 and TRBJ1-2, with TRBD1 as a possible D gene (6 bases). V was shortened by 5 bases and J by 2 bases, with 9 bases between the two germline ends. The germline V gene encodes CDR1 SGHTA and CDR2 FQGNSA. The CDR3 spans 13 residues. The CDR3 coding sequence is TGTGCCAGCAGCCCGGGACAAAACTATGGCTACACCTTC. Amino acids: CASSPGQNYGYTF.

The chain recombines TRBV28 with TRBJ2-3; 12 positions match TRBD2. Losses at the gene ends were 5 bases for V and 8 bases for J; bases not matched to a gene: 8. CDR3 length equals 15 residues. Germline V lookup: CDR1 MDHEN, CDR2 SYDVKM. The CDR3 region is CASSPTSGRLSTQYF. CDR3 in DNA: TGTGCCAGCAGTCCCACTAGCGGGAGGTTGAGTACGCAGTATTTT.

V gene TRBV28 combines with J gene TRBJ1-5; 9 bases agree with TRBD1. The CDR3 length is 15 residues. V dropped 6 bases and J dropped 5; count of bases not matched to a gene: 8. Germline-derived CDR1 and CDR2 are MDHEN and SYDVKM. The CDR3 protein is CASRSRQGGHQPQHF. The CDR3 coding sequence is TGTGCCAGCAGATCCCGACAGGGGGGGCATCAGCCCCAGCATTTT.

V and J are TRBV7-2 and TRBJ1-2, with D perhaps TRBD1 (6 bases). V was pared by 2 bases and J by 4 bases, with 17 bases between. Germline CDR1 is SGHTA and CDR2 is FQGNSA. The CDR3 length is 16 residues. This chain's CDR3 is CASSLSSSTGSYGYTF. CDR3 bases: TGTGCCAGCAGCTTAAGTTCGTCGACAGGCTCCTATGGCTACACCTTC.

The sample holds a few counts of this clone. The CDR3 sequence: CASSWVRGSSYEQYF. The DNA of the CDR3 is TGTGCCAGCAGTTGGGTACGGGGTAGCTCCTACGAGCAGTACTTC. V gene TRBV6-5 combines with J gene TRBJ2-7, with a weak D call TRBD2 (5 bases). The CDR3 totals 15 residues. V gave up 4 bases and J gave up 0 bases, with 13 bases separating them. Germline CDR1 and CDR2: MNHEY and SVGAGI.

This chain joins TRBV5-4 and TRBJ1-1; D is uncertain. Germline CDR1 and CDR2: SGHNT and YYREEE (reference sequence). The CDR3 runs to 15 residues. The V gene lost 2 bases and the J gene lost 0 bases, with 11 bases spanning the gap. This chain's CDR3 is CASSLRERMNTEAFF. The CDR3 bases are TGTGCCAGCAGCTTACGGGAAAGGATGAACACTGAAGCTTTCTTT.

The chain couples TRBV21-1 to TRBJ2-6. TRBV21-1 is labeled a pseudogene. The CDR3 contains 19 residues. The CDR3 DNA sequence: TGTGCCAGCAGCCCTACGGGACCGAGAAAAGGAGCTGGGGCCAACGTCCTGACTTTC. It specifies CASSPTGPRKGAGANVLTF.

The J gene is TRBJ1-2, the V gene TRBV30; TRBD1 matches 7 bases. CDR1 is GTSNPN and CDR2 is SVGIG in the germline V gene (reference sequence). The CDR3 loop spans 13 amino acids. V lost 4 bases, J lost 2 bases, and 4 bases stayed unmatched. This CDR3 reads CAWTRTGNYGYTF. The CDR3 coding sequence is TGTGCCTGGACACGGACAGGAAACTATGGCTACACCTTC. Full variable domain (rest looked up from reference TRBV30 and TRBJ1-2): SQTIHQWPATLVQPVGSPLSLECTVEGTSNPNLYWYRQAAGRGLQLLFYSVGIGQISSEVPQNLSASRPQDRQFILSSKKLLLSDSGFYLCAWTRTGNYGYTFGSGTRLTVV.

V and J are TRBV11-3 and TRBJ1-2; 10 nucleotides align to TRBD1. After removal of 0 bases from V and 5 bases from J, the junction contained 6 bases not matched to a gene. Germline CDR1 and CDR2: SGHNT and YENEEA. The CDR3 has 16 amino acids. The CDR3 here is CASSLDGDRGGYGYTF. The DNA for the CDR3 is TGTGCCAGCAGCTTAGATGGGGACAGGGGAGGTTATGGCTACACCTTC.

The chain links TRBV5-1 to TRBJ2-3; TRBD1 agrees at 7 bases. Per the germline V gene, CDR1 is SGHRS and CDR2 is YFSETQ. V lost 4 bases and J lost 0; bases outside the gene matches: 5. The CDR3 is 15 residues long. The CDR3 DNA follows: TGCGCCAGCAGCGGGGGACAGACAAGCACAGATACGCAGTATTTT. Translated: CASSGGQTSTDTQYF.

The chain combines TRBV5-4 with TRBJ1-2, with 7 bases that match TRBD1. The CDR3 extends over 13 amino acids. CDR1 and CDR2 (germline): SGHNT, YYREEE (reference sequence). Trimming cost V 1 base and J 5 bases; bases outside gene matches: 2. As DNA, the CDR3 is TGTGCCAGCAGCTTGAGCAGGGGGTATGGCTACACCTTC. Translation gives CASSLSRGYGYTF.

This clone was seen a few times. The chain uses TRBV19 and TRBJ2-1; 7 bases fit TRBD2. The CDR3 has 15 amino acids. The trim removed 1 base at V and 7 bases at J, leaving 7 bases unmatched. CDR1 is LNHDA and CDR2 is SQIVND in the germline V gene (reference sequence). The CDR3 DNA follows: TGTGCCAGTAGTATAGTTGCGGGAGTAGTAAATGAGCAGTTCTTC. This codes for CASSIVAGVVNEQFF. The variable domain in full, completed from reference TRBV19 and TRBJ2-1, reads DGGITQSPKYLFRKEGQNVTLSCEQNLNHDAMYWYRQDPGQGLRLIYYSQIVNDFQKGDIAEGYSVSREKKESFPLTVTSAQKNPTAFYLCASSIVAGVVNEQFFGPGTRLTVL.

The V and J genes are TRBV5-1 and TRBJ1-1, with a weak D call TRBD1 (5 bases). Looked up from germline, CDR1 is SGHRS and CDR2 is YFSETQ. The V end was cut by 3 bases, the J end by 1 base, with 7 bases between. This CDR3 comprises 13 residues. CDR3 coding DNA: TGCGCCAGCAGCTCGGACACGAACACTGAAGCTTTCTTT. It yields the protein CASSSDTNTEAFF.